The T cell receptor (beta chain) described here comes from a study of T-cell reconstitution after alpha-beta-depleted transplantation in children. Study outcomes and limitations: T-cell counts and diversity were attributed mostly to newly produced T cells one year after transplant. Reportedly, roughly two months post-transplant, alpha-beta T cells arose from several hundred expanded graft clones. The origin of high day-60 TCRbeta diversity in some patients lay in surviving recipient T cells and thymic progenitors.

This clonotype was detected ten times or more. Its antigen is not known. Library preparation (for TCRbeta) was performed with unique molecular identifiers. TCRdb redid the calling of the PCR reads with MiXCR, one entry per CDR3 protein. The table lists some 190,000 distinct CDR3 sequences, over 8.5% of them singletons. The CDR3 is made up of 13 amino acids. From germline, CDR1 is MGHDK and CDR2 SYGVNS. The V gene end was trimmed by 5 bases and the J gene end by 7 bases; junction bases not matched to a gene: 6. The clonotype was recovered from a boy aged 2 to 10 with acute myeloid leukemia, due to receive a stem cell transplant. The chain employs TRBV25-1 and TRBJ1-2, with 8 positions matching TRBD1. The specimen was PBMCs, collected before TCRalphabeta/CD19-depleted stem cell transplant. As DNA, the CDR3 is TGTGCCAGCAGTATGCAGGGGGCGCGTGGCTACACCTTC. It yields the protein CASSMQGARGYTF.